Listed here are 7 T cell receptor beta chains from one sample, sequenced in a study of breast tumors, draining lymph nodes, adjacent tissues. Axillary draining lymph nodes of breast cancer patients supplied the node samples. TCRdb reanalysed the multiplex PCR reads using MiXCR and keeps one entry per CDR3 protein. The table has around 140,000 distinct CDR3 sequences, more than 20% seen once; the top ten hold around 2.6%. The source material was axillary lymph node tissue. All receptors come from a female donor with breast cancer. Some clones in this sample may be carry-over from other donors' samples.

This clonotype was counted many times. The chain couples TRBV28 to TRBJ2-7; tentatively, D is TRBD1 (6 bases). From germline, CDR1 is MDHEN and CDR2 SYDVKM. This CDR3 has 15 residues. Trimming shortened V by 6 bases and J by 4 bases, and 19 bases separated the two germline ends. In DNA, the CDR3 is TGTGCCAGCAGGGGTCAAGGGTTAGGGGGATACGAGCAGTACTTC. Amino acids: CASRGQGLGGYEQYF.

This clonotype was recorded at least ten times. CDR3 in amino acids: CASRARASGRNEQFF. The CDR3 nucleotides read TGTGCCAGTAGAGCCAGGGCTAGCGGGAGGAATGAGCAGTTCTTC. The gene calls are TRBV19 and TRBJ2-1; 11 bases map to TRBD2. Per germline, CDR1 LNHDA and CDR2 SQIVND (reference sequence). The trim removed 6 bases at V and 7 bases at J, leaving 8 bases unmatched. This CDR3 region has 15 residues.

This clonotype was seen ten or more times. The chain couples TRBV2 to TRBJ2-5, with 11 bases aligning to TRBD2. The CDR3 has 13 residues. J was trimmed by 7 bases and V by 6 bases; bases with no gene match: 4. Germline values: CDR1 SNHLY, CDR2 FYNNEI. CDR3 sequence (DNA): TGTGCCAGCAGGTCAGGACTAGCGGGGACCCAGTACTTC. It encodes CASRSGLAGTQYF.

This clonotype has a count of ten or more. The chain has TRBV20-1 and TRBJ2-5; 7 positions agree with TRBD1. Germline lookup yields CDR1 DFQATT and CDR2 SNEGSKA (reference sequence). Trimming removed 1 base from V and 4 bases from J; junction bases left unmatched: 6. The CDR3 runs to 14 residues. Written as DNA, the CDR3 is TGCAGTGCTAGAGTTGACAGGGTGGCAGAGACCCAGTACTTC. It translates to CSARVDRVAETQYF.

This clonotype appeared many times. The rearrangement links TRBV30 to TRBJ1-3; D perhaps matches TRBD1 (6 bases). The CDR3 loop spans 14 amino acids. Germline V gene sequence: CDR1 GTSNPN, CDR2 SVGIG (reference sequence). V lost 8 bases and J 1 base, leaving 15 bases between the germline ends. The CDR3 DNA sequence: TGTGCCACTCCAAAACAGGGTTCTGGAAACACCATATATTTT. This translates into CATPKQGSGNTIYF.

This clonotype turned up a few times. For the CDR3, the DNA is TGTGCCAGCTCAGCGACAGGGGACTTCTATGGCTACACCTTC. It yields the protein CASSATGDFYGYTF. The V call is TRBV18, the J call TRBJ1-2; 8 positions agree with TRBD1. The CDR3 has 14 amino acids. The junction had 6 bases not matched to a gene; V was cut back by 5 bases and J by 4 bases. CDR1 and CDR2 from the germline V gene are KGHSH and LQKENI.

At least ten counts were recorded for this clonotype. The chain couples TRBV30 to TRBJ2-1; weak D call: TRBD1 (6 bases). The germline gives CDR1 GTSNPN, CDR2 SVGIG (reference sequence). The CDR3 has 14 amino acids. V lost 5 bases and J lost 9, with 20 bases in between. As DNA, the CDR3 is TGTGCCTGGGCCAGGGGCAGGGTTGGTGCTGAGCAGTTCTTC. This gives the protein CAWARGRVGAEQFF.